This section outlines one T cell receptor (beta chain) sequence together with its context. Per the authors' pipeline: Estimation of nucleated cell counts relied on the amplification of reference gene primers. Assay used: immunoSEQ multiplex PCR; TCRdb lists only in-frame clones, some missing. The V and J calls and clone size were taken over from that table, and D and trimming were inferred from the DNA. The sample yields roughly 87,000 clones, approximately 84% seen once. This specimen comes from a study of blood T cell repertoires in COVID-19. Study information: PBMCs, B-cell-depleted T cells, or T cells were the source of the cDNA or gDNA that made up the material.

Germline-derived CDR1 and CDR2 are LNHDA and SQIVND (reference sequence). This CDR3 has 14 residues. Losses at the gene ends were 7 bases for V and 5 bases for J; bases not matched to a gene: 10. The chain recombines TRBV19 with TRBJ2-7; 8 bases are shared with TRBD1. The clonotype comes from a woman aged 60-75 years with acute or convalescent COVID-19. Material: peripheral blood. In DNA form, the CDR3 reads TGTGCCAGTAACCCGGACAGGGCCCTCCACGAGCAGTACTTC. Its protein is CASNPDRALHEQYF.